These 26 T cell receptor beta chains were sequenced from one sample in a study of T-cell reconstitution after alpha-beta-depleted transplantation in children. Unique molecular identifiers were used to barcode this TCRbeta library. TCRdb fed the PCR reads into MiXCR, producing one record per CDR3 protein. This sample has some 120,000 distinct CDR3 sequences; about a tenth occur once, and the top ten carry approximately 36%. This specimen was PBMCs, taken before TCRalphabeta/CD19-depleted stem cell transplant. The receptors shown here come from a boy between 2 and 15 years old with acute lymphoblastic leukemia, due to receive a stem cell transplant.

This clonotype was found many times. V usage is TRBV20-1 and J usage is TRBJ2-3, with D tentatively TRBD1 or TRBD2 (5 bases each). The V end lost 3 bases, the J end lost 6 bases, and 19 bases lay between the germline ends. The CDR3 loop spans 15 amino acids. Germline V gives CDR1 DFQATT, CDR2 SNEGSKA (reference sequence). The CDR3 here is CSARSPGTTLDTQYF. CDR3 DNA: TGCAGTGCTAGGTCACCCGGGACGACTTTGGATACGCAGTATTTT.

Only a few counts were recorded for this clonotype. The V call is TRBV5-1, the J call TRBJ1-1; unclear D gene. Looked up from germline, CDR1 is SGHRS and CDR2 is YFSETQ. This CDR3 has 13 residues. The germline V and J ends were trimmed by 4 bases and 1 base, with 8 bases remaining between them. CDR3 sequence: CASSIRANTEAFF. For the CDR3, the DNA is TGCGCCAGCAGCATCCGGGCGAACACTGAAGCTTTCTTT.

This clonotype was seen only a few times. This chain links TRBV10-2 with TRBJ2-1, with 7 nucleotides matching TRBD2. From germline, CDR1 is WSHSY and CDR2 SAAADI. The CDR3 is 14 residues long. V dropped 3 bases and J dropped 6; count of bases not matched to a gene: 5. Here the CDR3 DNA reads TGCGCCAGCAGTGATATCCGGGAGGCCAATGAGCAGTTCTTC. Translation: CASSDIREANEQFF.

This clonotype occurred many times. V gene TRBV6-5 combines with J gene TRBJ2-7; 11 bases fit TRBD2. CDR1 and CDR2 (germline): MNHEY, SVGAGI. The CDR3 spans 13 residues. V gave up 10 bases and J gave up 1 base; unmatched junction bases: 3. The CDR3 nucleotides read TGTGCCAATGGGACTAGCGGATCCTACGAGCAGTACTTC. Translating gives CANGTSGSYEQYF.

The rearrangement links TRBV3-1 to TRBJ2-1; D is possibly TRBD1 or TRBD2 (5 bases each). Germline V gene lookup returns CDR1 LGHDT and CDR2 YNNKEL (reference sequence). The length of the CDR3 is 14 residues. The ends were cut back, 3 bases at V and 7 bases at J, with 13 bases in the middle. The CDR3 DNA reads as TGTGCCAGCAGCCAGGGGACCCTTGTGAATGAGCAGTTCTTC. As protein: CASSQGTLVNEQFF.

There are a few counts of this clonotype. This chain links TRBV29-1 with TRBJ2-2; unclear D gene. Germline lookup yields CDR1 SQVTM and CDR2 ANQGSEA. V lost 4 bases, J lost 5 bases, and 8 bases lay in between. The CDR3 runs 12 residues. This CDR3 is CSVGDRTGELFF. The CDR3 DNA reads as TGCAGCGTTGGGGATAGAACCGGGGAGCTGTTTTTT.

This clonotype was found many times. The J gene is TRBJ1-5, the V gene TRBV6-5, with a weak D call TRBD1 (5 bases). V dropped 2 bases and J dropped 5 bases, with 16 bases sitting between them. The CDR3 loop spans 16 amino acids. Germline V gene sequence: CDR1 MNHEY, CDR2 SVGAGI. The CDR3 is CASSYPLWGYDQPQHF. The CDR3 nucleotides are TGTGCCAGCAGTTACCCCCTCTGGGGGTACGATCAGCCCCAGCATTTT.

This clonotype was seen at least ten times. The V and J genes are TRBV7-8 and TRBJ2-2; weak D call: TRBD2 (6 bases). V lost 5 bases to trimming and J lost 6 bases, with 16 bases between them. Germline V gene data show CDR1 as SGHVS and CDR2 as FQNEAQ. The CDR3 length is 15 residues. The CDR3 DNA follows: TGTGCCAGCAGCGCGCTACTAGCTCCGGCCGGGGAGCTGTTTTTT. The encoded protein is CASSALLAPAGELFF.

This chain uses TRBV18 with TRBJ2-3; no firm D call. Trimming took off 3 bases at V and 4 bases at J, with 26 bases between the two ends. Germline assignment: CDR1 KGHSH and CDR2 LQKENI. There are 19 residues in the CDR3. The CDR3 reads CASSPLSGTNRKRADTQYF. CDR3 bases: TGTGCCAGCTCACCTCTCTCCGGCACGAATCGGAAACGGGCAGATACGCAGTATTTT.

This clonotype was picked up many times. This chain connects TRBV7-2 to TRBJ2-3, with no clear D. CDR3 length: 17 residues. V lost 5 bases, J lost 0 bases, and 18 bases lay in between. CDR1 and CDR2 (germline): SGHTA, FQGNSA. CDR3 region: CASSRRPFVLSTDTQYF. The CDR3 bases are TGTGCCAGCAGCCGAAGACCCTTCGTTCTTAGCACAGATACGCAGTATTTT.

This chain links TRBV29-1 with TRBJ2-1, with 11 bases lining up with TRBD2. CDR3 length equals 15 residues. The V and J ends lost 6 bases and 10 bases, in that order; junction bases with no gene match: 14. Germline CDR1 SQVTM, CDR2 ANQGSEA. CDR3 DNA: TGCAGCGTCAAGGAAATAGCGGGAGGGCCACGAGAGCAGTTCTTC. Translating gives CSVKEIAGGPREQFF.

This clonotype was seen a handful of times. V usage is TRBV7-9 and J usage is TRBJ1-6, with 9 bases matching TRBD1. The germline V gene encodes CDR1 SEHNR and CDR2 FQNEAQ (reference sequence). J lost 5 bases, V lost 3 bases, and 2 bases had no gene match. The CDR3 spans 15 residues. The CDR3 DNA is TGTGCCAGCAGCTTCGGGACAGGGAATAATTCACCCCTCCACTTT. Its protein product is CASSFGTGNNSPLHF.

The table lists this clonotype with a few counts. The CDR3 sequence: CAISFGLLNTIYF. CDR3 sequence (DNA): TGTGCCATCAGTTTCGGGTTGTTAAACACCATATATTTT. J is TRBJ1-3 and V is TRBV10-3; D unclear. The V gene lost 5 bases and the J gene lost 6 bases, with 11 bases spanning the gap. CDR3 size: 13 residues. Per germline, CDR1 ENHRY and CDR2 SYGVKD.

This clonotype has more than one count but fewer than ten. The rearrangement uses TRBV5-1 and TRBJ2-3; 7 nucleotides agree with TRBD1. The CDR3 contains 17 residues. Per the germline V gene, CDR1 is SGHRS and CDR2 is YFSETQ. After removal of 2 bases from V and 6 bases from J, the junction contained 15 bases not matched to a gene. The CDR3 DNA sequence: TGCGCCAGCAGCTTCTCATGGCGGCAGGGGGTTGGTGATACGCAGTATTTT. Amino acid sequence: CASSFSWRQGVGDTQYF.

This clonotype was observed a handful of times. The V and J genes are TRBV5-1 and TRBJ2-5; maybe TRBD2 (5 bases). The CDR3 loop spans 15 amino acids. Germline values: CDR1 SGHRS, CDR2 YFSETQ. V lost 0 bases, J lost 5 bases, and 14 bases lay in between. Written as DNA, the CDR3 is TGCGCCAGCAGCTTGGGAGGGAGTGGGTCGGAGACCCAGTACTTC. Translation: CASSLGGSGSETQYF.

In DNA, the CDR3 is TGCGCCAGCAGCTTGGGGGCCGGGACTAGCGGAACCTACGAGCAGTACTTC. Translating gives CASSLGAGTSGTYEQYF. V and J are TRBV5-1 and TRBJ2-7; 11 nucleotides line up with TRBD2. The CDR3 extends over 17 amino acids. Germline V gene sequence: CDR1 SGHRS, CDR2 YFSETQ. V was clipped by 0 bases and J by 2 bases; unmatched bases: 7. Full variable domain (missing parts from reference TRBV5-1 and TRBJ2-7): KAGVTQTPRYLIKTRGQQVTLSCSPISGHRSVSWYQQTPGQGLQFLFEYFSETQRNKGNFPGRFSGRQFSNSRSEMNVSTLELGDSALYLCASSLGAGTSGTYEQYFGPGTRLTVT.

In DNA, the CDR3 is TGTGCCATCAGTGTGGGGTTCGATGAGCAGTTCTTC. It yields the protein CAISVGFDEQFF. The genes are TRBV10-3 and TRBJ2-1; D is uncertain. Trimming cost V 4 bases and J 8 bases, with 9 bases left between them. This CDR3 spans 12 amino acids. Per the germline V gene, CDR1 is ENHRY and CDR2 is SYGVKD.

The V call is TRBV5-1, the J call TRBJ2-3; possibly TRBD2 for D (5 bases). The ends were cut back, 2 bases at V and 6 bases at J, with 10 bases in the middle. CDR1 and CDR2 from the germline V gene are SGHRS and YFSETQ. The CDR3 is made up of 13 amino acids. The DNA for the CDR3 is TGCGCCAGCAGCTTAACTAGTCTCGATACGCAGTATTTT. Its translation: CASSLTSLDTQYF. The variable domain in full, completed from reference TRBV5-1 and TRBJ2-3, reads KAGVTQTPRYLIKTRGQQVTLSCSPISGHRSVSWYQQTPGQGLQFLFEYFSETQRNKGNFPGRFSGRQFSNSRSEMNVSTLELGDSALYLCASSLTSLDTQYFGPGTRLTVL.

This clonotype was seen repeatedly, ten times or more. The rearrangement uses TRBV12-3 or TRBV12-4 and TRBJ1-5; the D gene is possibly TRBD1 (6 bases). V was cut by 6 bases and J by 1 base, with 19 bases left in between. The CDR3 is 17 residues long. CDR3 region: CASSGGQGPQSNQPQHF. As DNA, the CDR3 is TGTGCCAGCAGCGGGGGCCAGGGTCCCCAAAGCAATCAGCCCCAGCATTTT.

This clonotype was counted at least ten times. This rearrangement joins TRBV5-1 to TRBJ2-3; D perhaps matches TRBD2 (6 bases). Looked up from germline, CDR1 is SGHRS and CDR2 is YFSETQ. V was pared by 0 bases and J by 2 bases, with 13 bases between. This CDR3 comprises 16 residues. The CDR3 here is CASSLGSGRPTDTQYF. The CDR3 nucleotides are TGCGCCAGCAGCTTGGGGTCCGGGAGACCCACAGATACGCAGTATTTT.

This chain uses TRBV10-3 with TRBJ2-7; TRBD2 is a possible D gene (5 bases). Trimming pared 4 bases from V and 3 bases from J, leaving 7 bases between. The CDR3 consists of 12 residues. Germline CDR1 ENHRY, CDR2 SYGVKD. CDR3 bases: TGTGCCATCAGTGCGGGGTTCTACGAGCAGTACTTC. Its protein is CAISAGFYEQYF.

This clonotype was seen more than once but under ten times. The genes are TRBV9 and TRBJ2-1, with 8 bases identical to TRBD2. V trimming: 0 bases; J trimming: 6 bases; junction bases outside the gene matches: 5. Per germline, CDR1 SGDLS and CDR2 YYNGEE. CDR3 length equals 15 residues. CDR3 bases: TGTGCCAGCAGCGTAGTACTAGCGGAATCCAATGAGCAGTTCTTC. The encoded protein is CASSVVLAESNEQFF.

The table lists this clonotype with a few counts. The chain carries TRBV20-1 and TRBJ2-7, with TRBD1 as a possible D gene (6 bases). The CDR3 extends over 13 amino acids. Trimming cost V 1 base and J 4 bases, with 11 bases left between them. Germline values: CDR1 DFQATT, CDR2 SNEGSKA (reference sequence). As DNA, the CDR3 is TGCAGTGCTAGAGGGACAGAAACTTACGAGCAGTACTTC. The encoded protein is CSARGTETYEQYF.

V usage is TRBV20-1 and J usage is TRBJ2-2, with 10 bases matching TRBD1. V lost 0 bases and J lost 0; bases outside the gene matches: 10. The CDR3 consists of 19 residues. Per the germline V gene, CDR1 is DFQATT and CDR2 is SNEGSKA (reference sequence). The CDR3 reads CSARDVTGGHLANTGELFF. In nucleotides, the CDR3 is TGCAGTGCTAGAGATGTGACAGGGGGCCACCTCGCGAACACCGGGGAGCTGTTTTTT.

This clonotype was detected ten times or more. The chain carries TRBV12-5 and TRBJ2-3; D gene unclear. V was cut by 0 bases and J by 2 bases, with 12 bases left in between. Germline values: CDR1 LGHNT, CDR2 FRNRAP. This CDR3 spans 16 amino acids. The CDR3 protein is CASGLVHTTYTDTQYF. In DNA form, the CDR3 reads TGTGCTAGTGGTTTGGTACACACCACTTACACAGATACGCAGTATTTT.

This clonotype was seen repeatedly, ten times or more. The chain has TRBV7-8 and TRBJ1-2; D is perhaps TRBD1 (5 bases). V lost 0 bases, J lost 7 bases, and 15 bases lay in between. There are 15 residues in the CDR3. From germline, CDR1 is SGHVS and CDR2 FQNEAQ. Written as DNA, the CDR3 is TGTGCCAGCAGCTTAGCCCTTGAAGGGGCTATTGGCTACACCTTC. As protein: CASSLALEGAIGYTF.